This note documents a single TCR beta chain sequence. The sample originates from a study of shared clonotypes between healthy human individuals. Measured with immunoSEQ multiplex PCR; TCRdb has only the in-frame clones, and not every one. The table lists about 530,000 clones, 90% to 96% of them singletons, with roughly 0.06% in the top ten. The V and J ends lost 1 base and 3 bases respectively, with 13 bases between them. CDR1 is SGHTA and CDR2 is FQGNSA in the germline V gene. The CDR3 consists of 15 residues. The gene calls are TRBV7-2 and TRBJ2-7; TRBD1 or TRBD2 may be the D gene (5 bases each). This sequence originates from a woman in her twenties or thirties in good health. The sequenced sample consisted of naive CD4+ T cells sorted from blood. Documented subset: CD45RA+ positively selected. CDR3 amino acids: CASSLDKGSFYEQYF. The CDR3 DNA reads as TGTGCCAGCAGCTTAGATAAGGGGAGTTTCTACGAGCAGTACTTC.